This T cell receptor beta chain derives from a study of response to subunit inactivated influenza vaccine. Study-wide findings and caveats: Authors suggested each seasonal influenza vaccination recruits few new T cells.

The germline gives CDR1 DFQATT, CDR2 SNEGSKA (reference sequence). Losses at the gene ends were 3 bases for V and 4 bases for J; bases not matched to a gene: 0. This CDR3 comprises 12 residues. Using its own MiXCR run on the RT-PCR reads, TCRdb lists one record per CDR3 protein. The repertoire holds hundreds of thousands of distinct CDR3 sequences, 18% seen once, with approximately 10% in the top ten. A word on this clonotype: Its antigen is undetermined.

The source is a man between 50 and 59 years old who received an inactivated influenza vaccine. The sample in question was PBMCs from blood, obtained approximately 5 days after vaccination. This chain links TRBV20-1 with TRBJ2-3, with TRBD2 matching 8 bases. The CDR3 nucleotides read TGCAGTGCTAGCGGGAGGGCAGATACGCAGTATTTT. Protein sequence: CSASGRADTQYF.